The following is a T cell receptor beta chain sequence with its context. Its antigen is undetermined. Through a sample-barcoded 5' primer and a J-beta primer mix, a second PCR was run for roughly 6 to 12 cycles. Using its own MiXCR run on the 5' RACE reads, TCRdb lists one record per CDR3 protein. The sample lists around 1,800,000 distinct CDR3 sequences; 35% to 50% were seen once. This entry is derived from a study of blood T cells in healthy people across ages. Study-level findings and limits: Age showed a roughly linear inverse relationship with TCR beta diversity per million T cells.

Sequenced material: blood. The sequence came from a human donor in good health.

CDR3 DNA: TGTGCCAGCAGCTTCGCCCCTGGGGCCAACTATGGCTACACCTTC. Its translation is CASSFAPGANYGYTF. The chain uses TRBV5-5 and TRBJ1-2, with D perhaps matching TRBD1 (5 bases). CDR1 and CDR2 (germline): SGHKS, YYEKEE (reference sequence). V was cut by 2 bases and J by 2 bases, with 13 bases left in between. The CDR3 covers 15 residues.